This T cell receptor beta chain came from a study of blood T cell repertoires in COVID-19. Looking at the study overall: Samples taken during acute and convalescent COVID-19 were collected in the United States, Italy and Spain. From T cells, B-cell-depleted T cells, or PBMCs came the material, which was cDNA or gDNA.

Authors' analysis steps: For nucleated cells, counts were estimated from reference gene primer amplification. Method: immunoSEQ multiplex PCR; TCRdb's copy keeps in-frame clones and lacks some. V, J and clone size were drawn from that table, and D and trimming were deduced from the DNA. The sample includes 140,000 or so clones, around nine tenths of them seen just once. This clone was detected only a few times. Germline-derived CDR1 and CDR2 are SNHLY and FYNNEI. The V segment lost 3 bases and the J segment 0 bases; nucleotides outside the gene matches: 6. CDR3 length equals 17 residues. The sample comprised peripheral blood. The chain recombines TRBV2 with TRBJ2-7; 12 bases map to TRBD2. The receptor comes from a human donor in a cohort sampled during active COVID-19. CDR3 nucleotides: TGTGCCAGCAGTGAGGGGACTAGCGGGCTTTACTCCTACGAGCAGTACTTC. Encoded protein: CASSEGTSGLYSYEQYF.